These T cell receptor beta chains were read from a single sample in a study of early T cells in non-severe SARS-CoV-2 infection. MiXCR was run by TCRdb on the 5' RACE reads, yielding one entry per CDR3 protein. The table lists fewer than 85,000 distinct CDR3 sequences, 13% to 15% of them singletons. Sequencing used whole blood, obtained at baseline. All receptors come from an adult who was a healthcare worker with PCR-confirmed SARS-CoV-2 infection or an uninfected control (not recorded which). Both conserved end residues are part of each CDR3. Each record gives: V gene, J gene, CDR3 length, clone size, D gene, CDR3 protein, CDR3 DNA. A D gene is named only where the DNA matches it firmly. Not all rows give a size; the values are once, few, many and, for expanded clones, a class.

TRBV2	TRBJ2-3	17	NA	NA	CASRPAPRATSTDTQYF	TGTGCCAGCAGACCCGCCCCGCGGGCGACTAGCACAGATACGCAGTATTTT
TRBV28	TRBJ2-4	15	NA	NA	CASSLGPGSENIQYF	TGTGCCAGCAGTTTAGGGCCCGGTTCTGAAAACATTCAGTACTTC
TRBV19	TRBJ2-1	16	many	TRBD2	CASSMPWGSGNNEQFF	TGTGCCAGTAGCATGCCGTGGGGTAGCGGGAACAATGAGCAGTTCTTC
TRBV28	TRBJ1-2	16	few	NA	CASSLQQGLIQPGYTF	TGTGCCAGCAGTTTACAGCAGGGACTCATTCAACCGGGCTACACCTTC
TRBV20-1	TRBJ1-5	14	few	NA	CSAETGFSNQPQHF	TGCAGTGCCGAGACAGGCTTTAGCAATCAGCCCCAGCATTTT
TRBV5-4	TRBJ1-1	14	many	TRBD1	CASSWGQGDTEAFF	TGTGCCAGCAGCTGGGGACAGGGGGACACTGAAGCTTTCTTT
TRBV12-3/TRBV12-4	TRBJ1-2	12	many	NA	CASSFRGDGYTF	TGTGCCAGCAGTTTTCGGGGCGACGGCTACACCTTC
TRBV2	TRBJ2-5	11	many	NA	CASTPSETQYF	TGTGCCAGCACCCCGTCCGAGACCCAGTACTTC
TRBV24-1	TRBJ2-1	13	many	TRBD1	CATSDYRGNEQFF	TGTGCCACCAGTGATTACAGGGGAAATGAGCAGTTCTTC
TRBV12-3/TRBV12-4	TRBJ2-7	14	few	NA	CASSFTSSSYEQYF	TGTGCCAGCAGTTTTACTAGCAGTAGCTACGAGCAGTACTTC
TRBV6-2/TRBV6-3	TRBJ2-7	14	medium-sized	NA	CASSEGPTSYEQYF	TGTGCCAGCAGTGAGGGACCCACTTCCTACGAGCAGTACTTC
TRBV12-3/TRBV12-4	TRBJ2-3	16	NA	NA	CASSLRLVSETDTQYF	TGTGCCAGCAGTCTTCGACTAGTATCTGAGACAGATACGCAGTATTTT
TRBV6-5	TRBJ2-4	14	many	NA	CASSYSVTGETQYF	TGTGCCAGCAGTTACTCCGTAACCGGGGAAACTCAGTACTTC
TRBV11-2	TRBJ1-3	14	NA	NA	CASSFYRSEDTIYF	TGTGCCAGCAGCTTTTACAGGTCTGAAGACACCATATATTTT
TRBV5-1	TRBJ1-1	14	NA	NA	CASRVRLADTEAFF	TGCGCCAGCAGGGTCAGGTTGGCGGACACTGAAGCTTTCTTT
TRBV25-1	TRBJ1-5	13	NA	TRBD1	CASRGQGNQPQHF	TGTGCCAGCAGGGGACAGGGCAATCAGCCCCAGCATTTT
TRBV28	TRBJ2-7	12	NA	NA	CASSLSRYEQYF	TGTGCCAGCAGTTTATCCAGATACGAGCAGTACTTC
TRBV7-8	TRBJ2-5	15	few	NA	CASTTTPGGRETQYF	TGTGCCAGCACCACTACGCCCGGGGGCAGGGAGACCCAGTACTTC
TRBV7-9	TRBJ1-1	13	few	NA	CASSITGYAEAFF	TGTGCCAGCAGCATCACAGGGTACGCTGAAGCTTTCTTT
TRBV14	TRBJ2-1	14	many	NA	CASSHQLAINEQFF	TGTGCCAGCAGCCACCAGCTAGCGATCAATGAGCAGTTCTTC
TRBV20-1	TRBJ2-7	17	few	TRBD1	CSAIDRVNLIGVYEQYF	TGCAGTGCCATAGACAGGGTAAATTTAATTGGTGTGTACGAGCAGTACTTC
TRBV12-3/TRBV12-4	TRBJ2-5	14	NA	NA	CASRQSKISGTQYF	TGTGCCAGCAGACAGTCTAAGATCTCAGGGACCCAGTACTTC
TRBV6-5	TRBJ1-3	15	NA	NA	CASSYSGASGNTIYF	TGTGCCAGCAGTTACTCGGGGGCCTCTGGAAACACCATATATTTT
TRBV12-3/TRBV12-4	TRBJ2-5	18	few	TRBD2	CASSLARTSGTYQETQYF	TGTGCCAGCAGTTTAGCTCGGACTAGCGGGACGTACCAAGAGACCCAGTACTTC
TRBV28	TRBJ2-5	14	NA	TRBD2	CASRTTSGQETQYF	TGTGCCAGCAGGACCACTAGCGGCCAAGAGACCCAGTACTTC
TRBV5-4	TRBJ2-7	15	NA	TRBD2	CASSPTSGISYEQYF	TGTGCCAGCAGCCCCACTAGCGGGATCTCCTACGAGCAGTACTTC
TRBV7-6	TRBJ2-7	10	few	NA	CALLGYEQYF	TGTGCCCTCTTGGGCTACGAGCAGTACTTC
TRBV14	TRBJ2-2	17	NA	NA	CASSQERRSTYTGELFF	TGTGCCAGCAGCCAAGAGAGGCGCAGCACTTACACCGGGGAGCTGTTTTTT
TRBV20-1	TRBJ2-1	13	NA	TRBD2	CSARLAGGNEQFF	TGCAGTGCTAGACTAGCGGGAGGCAATGAGCAGTTCTTC
TRBV28	TRBJ2-6	14	many	NA	CASSVFTGANVLTF	TGTGCCAGCAGCGTTTTCACTGGGGCCAACGTCCTGACTTTC
TRBV12-3/TRBV12-4	TRBJ2-1	14	few	NA	CASSLREGDNEQFF	TGTGCCAGCAGTTTAAGGGAAGGTGACAATGAGCAGTTCTTC
TRBV18	TRBJ1-6	15	NA	NA	CASSPGADRNSPLHF	TGTGCCAGCTCACCTGGGGCCGATAGGAATTCACCCCTCCACTTT
TRBV2	TRBJ2-7	14	NA	NA	CASSHTLPKDEQYF	TGTGCCAGCAGTCACACACTACCCAAGGACGAGCAGTACTTC
TRBV18	TRBJ2-3	16	NA	TRBD2	CASSPRKTSATDTQYF	TGTGCCAGCTCACCACGAAAGACTAGCGCTACAGATACGCAGTATTTT
TRBV29-1	TRBJ2-3	14	NA	TRBD2	CSETGTSGMDTQYF	TGCAGCGAAACCGGGACTAGCGGGATGGATACGCAGTATTTT